The 11 T cell receptor beta chains in this list originate from one sample, sequenced in a study of cytomegalovirus exposure and HLA in healthy donors. PCR employed 60 Vbeta and 13 Jbeta primers. Repertoires were generated with immunoSEQ multiplex PCR, while TCRdb's copy carries only in-frame clones and drops some. Counted here are approximately 130,000 clones, less than 10% occurring once; the ten biggest clones make up approximately 6.4%. The sequenced sample was PBMCs. These receptors came from a middle-aged woman in good health and CMV-seropositive.

This clone was recorded a few times. The chain carries TRBV29-1 and TRBJ1-1, with TRBD1 as a possible D gene (6 bases). V lost 4 bases, J lost 1 base, and 7 bases lay in between. Per the germline V gene, CDR1 is SQVTM and CDR2 is ANQGSEA. This CDR3 region has 12 residues. The CDR3 nucleotides are TGCAGCGTTGTGACAGGGAACACTGAAGCTTTCTTT. It codes for CSVVTGNTEAFF. Using reference TRBV29-1 and TRBJ1-1 for the parts outside the CDR3, the full variable domain is SAVISQKPSRDICQRGTSLTIQCQVDSQVTMMFWYRQQPGQSLTLIATANQGSEATYESGFVIDKFPISRPNLTFSTLTVSNMSPEDSSIYLCSVVTGNTEAFFGQGTRLTVV.

This clone was observed a few times. The chain employs TRBV7-2 and TRBJ1-1; 8 bases fit TRBD1. The CDR3 totals 14 residues. CDR1 SGHTA and CDR2 FQGNSA come from the germline V gene. V shed 5 bases and J 3 bases; nucleotides not matched to a gene: 5. CDR3 loop: CASSRQGQHTEAFF. CDR3 DNA sequence: TGTGCCAGCAGCAGACAGGGGCAGCACACTGAAGCTTTCTTT.

The genes are TRBV7-2 and TRBJ2-5; 8 bases map to TRBD2. CDR3 length: 15 amino acids. V lost 5 bases to trimming and J lost 5 bases; unmatched junction nucleotides: 10. Germline CDR1 is SGHTA and CDR2 is FQGNSA. The CDR3 sequence is CASSPTSGGAETQYF. The CDR3 bases are TGTGCCAGCAGCCCCACTAGCGGAGGGGCGGAGACCCAGTACTTC. Combining the CDR3 with reference TRBV7-2 and TRBJ2-5 gives the whole variable domain GAGVSQSPSNKVTEKGKDVELRCDPISGHTALYWYRQSLGQGLEFLIYFQGNSAPDKSGLPSDRFSAERTGGSVSTLTIQRTQQEDSAVYLCASSPTSGGAETQYFGPGTRLLVL.

This clone was counted only a few times. The genes are TRBV6-1 and TRBJ1-2; D remains unclear. The CDR3 spans 12 residues. The V end lost 7 bases, the J end lost 6 bases, and 12 bases lay between the germline ends. The germline CDR1 and CDR2 sequences are MNHNS and SASEGT. The CDR3 is CASTQRRDGYTF. The CDR3 region has the DNA TGTGCCAGCACCCAGAGACGGGATGGCTACACCTTC.

This clone was counted between two and nine times. This chain uses TRBV6-1 with TRBJ2-1, with 7 positions matching TRBD1. The germline V gene encodes CDR1 MNHNS and CDR2 SASEGT. V shed 6 bases, J shed 6 bases, and the junction held 11 bases outside the gene matches. The CDR3 spans 15 residues. This CDR3 reads CASSETGISVNEQFF. Written as DNA, the CDR3 is TGTGCCAGCAGCGAGACAGGGATCTCCGTCAATGAGCAGTTCTTC.

This clone showed up just a few times. This chain joins TRBV4-2 and TRBJ2-4; D perhaps matches TRBD2 (5 bases). Germline CDR1 LGHNA, CDR2 YNFKEQ. This CDR3 comprises 15 residues. V shed 4 bases and J shed 3 bases, with 13 bases lying between them. The CDR3 loop reads CASSRELGFKNIQYF. CDR3 nucleotide sequence: TGTGCCAGCAGCCGGGAGCTAGGGTTCAAAAACATTCAGTACTTC.

The chain recombines TRBV6-1 with TRBJ1-6, with TRBD1 matching over 7 bases. V was clipped by 8 bases and J by 6 bases; unmatched bases: 13. The germline V gene has CDR1 MNHNS and CDR2 SASEGT. There are 16 residues in the CDR3. The chain's CDR3 is CASGEDPGQPNSPLHF. CDR3 DNA: TGTGCCAGCGGAGAAGATCCGGGACAGCCTAATTCACCCCTCCACTTT.

The chain employs TRBV7-3 and TRBJ2-2, with TRBD2 matching 9 bases. Germline-derived CDR1 and CDR2 are SGHTA and FQGTGA. V lost 0 bases, J lost 4 bases, and 6 bases stayed unmatched. The CDR3 extends over 17 amino acids. The CDR3 DNA is TGTGCCAGCAGCTTAACCCGCGGGGGGGCCGGCACCGGGGAGCTGTTTTTT. This sequence encodes CASSLTRGGAGTGELFF.

This clone was counted between two and nine times. The genes are TRBV2 and TRBJ1-4; tentatively, D is TRBD1 (6 bases). Per the germline V gene, CDR1 is SNHLY and CDR2 is FYNNEI. The V end was cut by 6 bases, the J end by 5 bases, with 19 bases between. CDR3 length equals 16 residues. Here the CDR3 reads CASRAGRGRGNEKLFF. Written as DNA, the CDR3 is TGTGCCAGCAGGGCCGGAAGAGGCAGGGGAAATGAAAAACTGTTTTTT.

J is TRBJ2-3 and V is TRBV4-2; the match to TRBD2 covers 15 bases. Unmatched junction bases numbered 3, after V lost 1 base and J lost 4 bases. The CDR3 is made up of 17 amino acids. CDR1 LGHNA and CDR2 YNFKEQ come from the germline V gene. The CDR3, as DNA: TGTGCCAGCAGCCAAGGGGGACTAGCGGGGGGCCCAGATACGCAGTATTTT. It is translated as CASSQGGLAGGPDTQYF.

The chain links TRBV4-2 to TRBJ2-3; TRBD1 agrees at 9 bases. V lost 6 bases, J lost 2 bases, and 3 bases stayed unmatched. Germline values: CDR1 LGHNA, CDR2 YNFKEQ. This CDR3 spans 14 amino acids. The CDR3 bases are TGTGCCAGCAGAGGACAGGGGATCACAGATACGCAGTATTTT. It specifies CASRGQGITDTQYF.